This is a list of T cell receptor beta chains from one sample in a study of breast tumors, draining lymph nodes, adjacent tissues. TCRdb reprocessed the multiplex PCR reads with MiXCR, giving one entry per CDR3 protein. The table lists approximately 250,000 distinct CDR3 sequences, around 34% of them singletons. The sample taken for sequencing was axillary lymph node tissue. All receptors come from a female donor with breast cancer. Some clones in this sample may be carry-over from other donors' samples. The CDR3 runs from the conserved cysteine through the conserved F or W.

CASSPNKETQYF,12,TRBV9,TRBJ2-5
CASSEKRGRQGDTDYEQYF,19,TRBV9,TRBJ2-7
CATSRAGDRGEGEQYF,16,TRBV15,TRBJ2-7
CAWSGGVTGNTIYF,14,TRBV30,TRBJ1-3
CASSVETGVYQEKLFF,16,TRBV9,TRBJ1-4
CATSDSGTSGAGTDTQYF,18,TRBV24-1,TRBJ2-3
CSARALPEQYF,11,TRBV20-1,TRBJ2-7
CASSRRSYEQYF,12,TRBV5-6,TRBJ2-7
CASRPSNRGNNYGYTF,16,TRBV7-2,TRBJ1-2
CASSQDVRDPRYF,13,TRBV3-1,TRBJ2-7
CASSLETASYNEQFF,15,TRBV5-4,TRBJ2-1
CASSLPGLAGGNSYNEQFF,19,TRBV4-2,TRBJ2-1
CAIRVGGELFF,11,TRBV6-1,TRBJ2-2
CAWSVSGGSEKLFF,14,TRBV30,TRBJ1-4
CSAQAIQGNTDTQYF,15,TRBV20-1,TRBJ2-3
CSEKGAGGYTDTQYF,15,TRBV20-1,TRBJ2-3
CASSYARTIEAFF,13,TRBV7-3,TRBJ1-1
CASSLEQGGKTQYF,14,TRBV11-3,TRBJ2-5
CASSLDGQGKYEQYF,15,TRBV5-1,TRBJ2-7
CASSLVGDTQYF,12,TRBV12-3/TRBV12-4,TRBJ2-3
CASSYRGPAEHF,12,TRBV11-3,TRBJ1-5
CASSVAVGSNEQFF,14,TRBV9,TRBJ2-1
CASSYGGNGYTF,12,TRBV6-6,TRBJ1-2
CAIRLDSRYGYTF,13,TRBV10-3,TRBJ1-2
CSAIAGRTDTQYF,13,TRBV20-1,TRBJ2-3
CSAPNLAGNTIYF,13,TRBV20-1,TRBJ1-3
CASSPRAGGTDTQYF,15,TRBV18,TRBJ2-3
CASSRDRASIPGGYTF,16,TRBV28,TRBJ1-2
CSVPGAYYEQYF,12,TRBV29-1,TRBJ2-7
CASSGKGRTRNTGELFF,17,TRBV6-1,TRBJ2-2
CASSFGVGVGEPQHF,15,TRBV5-1,TRBJ1-5
CASSLLGTASYEQYF,15,TRBV5-1,TRBJ2-7
CASSLEGTGHGYTF,14,TRBV7-2,TRBJ1-2
CASSDRAGASNQPQHF,16,TRBV19,TRBJ1-5
CASTKRTSGGVISYEQYF,18,TRBV10-2,TRBJ2-7
CASSEMRASSSYNEQFF,17,TRBV2,TRBJ2-1
CACSPGQAYEHF,12,TRBV6-6,TRBJ1-5
CSARDVGSSGNTIYF,15,TRBV20-1,TRBJ1-3
CAAGGQGENYGYTF,14,TRBV25-1,TRBJ1-2
CASSLEWGSYNEQFF,15,TRBV13,TRBJ2-1
CASSWLGLAGGPIGELFF,18,TRBV27,TRBJ2-2
CASSQPGQGRPQYF,14,TRBV11-2,TRBJ2-7
CASSEGGGASYEQYF,15,TRBV10-2,TRBJ2-7
CASSFGDRGTGETQYF,16,TRBV12-3/TRBV12-4,TRBJ2-5